This T cell receptor beta chain came from a study of shared clonotypes between healthy human individuals. Genomic DNA from unsorted samples was obtained from 70 million to 90 million PBMCs (per sample). Overall study findings and caveats: An anticipated effect of sequencing depth on clonotype sharing among donors was recognized.

CDR3 length: 13 residues. Trimming removed 6 bases at V and 5 bases at J, with 11 bases between. Germline loops: CDR1 KGHSH, CDR2 LQKENI. Turning to this clone: What it recognizes is unknown.

Unsorted PBMC replicate PCRs used 250 to 300 ng DNA, approximately 30,000 T cell genomes. The method was immunoSEQ multiplex PCR; TCRdb's version includes in-frame clones alone and lacks a portion of them. This table holds 520,000 or so clones, 79% found once. The receptor comes from a woman aged 40 to 55 in good health. Some clones in this sample may be carry-over from other donors' samples. The sample was PBMCs. The V call is TRBV18, the J call TRBJ2-1; D gene uncertain. In nucleotides, the CDR3 is TGTGCCAGCTCTATAGGGTTGGACAATGAGCAGTTCTTC. Amino acids: CASSIGLDNEQFF.